This T cell receptor (beta chain) originates from a study of T cell responses to AZD1222 COVID-19 vaccine. From germline, CDR1 is MDHEN and CDR2 SYDVKM. The J segment lost 2 bases and the V segment lost 5 bases, leaving 2 bases of the junction unmatched. The CDR3 consists of 13 residues. Here immunoSEQ multiplex PCR was the method, and the copy in TCRdb shows in-frame clones only, minus some. The data show about 180,000 clones, around 88% seen once. Material: peripheral blood, obtained on day 0 of AZD1222 vaccination. The rearrangement links TRBV28 to TRBJ2-7, with 8 bases matching TRBD1. The clonotype originates from an adult in good health. CDR3 protein: CASSDRGTYEQYF. CDR3 nucleotide sequence: TGTGCCAGCAGTGACAGGGGAACCTACGAGCAGTACTTC.